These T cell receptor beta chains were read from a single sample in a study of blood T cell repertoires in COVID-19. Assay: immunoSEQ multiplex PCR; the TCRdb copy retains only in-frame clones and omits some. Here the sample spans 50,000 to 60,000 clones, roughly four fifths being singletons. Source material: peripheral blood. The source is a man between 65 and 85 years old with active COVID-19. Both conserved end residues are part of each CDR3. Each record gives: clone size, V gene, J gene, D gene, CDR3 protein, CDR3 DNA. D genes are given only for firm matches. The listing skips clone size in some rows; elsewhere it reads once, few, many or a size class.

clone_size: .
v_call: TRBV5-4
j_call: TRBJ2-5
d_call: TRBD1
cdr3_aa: CASSTRTGKETQYF
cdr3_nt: TGTGCCAGCAGCACCAGGACAGGGAAGGAGACCCAGTACTTC

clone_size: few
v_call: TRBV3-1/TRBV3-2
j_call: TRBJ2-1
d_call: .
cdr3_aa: CASSQVTGVNNEQFF
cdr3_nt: TGTGCCAGCAGCCAAGTGACAGGCGTTAACAATGAGCAGTTCTTC

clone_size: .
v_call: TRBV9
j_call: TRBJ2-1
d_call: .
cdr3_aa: CASSEAPLESEQFF
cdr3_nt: TGTGCCAGCAGTGAGGCCCCACTTGAATCTGAGCAGTTCTTC

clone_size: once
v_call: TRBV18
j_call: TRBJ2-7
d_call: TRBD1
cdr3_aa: CASSPGTGSSYEQYF
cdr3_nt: TGTGCCAGCTCACCTGGGACAGGGAGCTCCTACGAGCAGTACTTC

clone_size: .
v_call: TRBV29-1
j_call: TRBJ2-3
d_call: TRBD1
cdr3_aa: CSVERDRGDTQYF
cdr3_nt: TGCAGCGTTGAAAGGGACAGAGGAGATACGCAGTATTTT

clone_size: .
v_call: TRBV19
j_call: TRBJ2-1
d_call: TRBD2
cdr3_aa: CASSITAGGPNEQFF
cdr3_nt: TGTGCCAGTAGTATAACGGCGGGGGGGCCTAATGAGCAGTTCTTC

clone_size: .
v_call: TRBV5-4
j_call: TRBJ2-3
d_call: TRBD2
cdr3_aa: CASSAASGGAGTQYF
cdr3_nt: TGTGCCAGCAGCGCCGCTAGCGGGGGGGCGGGTACGCAGTATTTT

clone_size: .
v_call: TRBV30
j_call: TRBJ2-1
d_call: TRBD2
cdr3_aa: CAWSVGGTSGHNEQFF
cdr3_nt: TGTGCCTGGTCCGTTGGGGGGACTAGCGGACACAATGAGCAGTTCTTC

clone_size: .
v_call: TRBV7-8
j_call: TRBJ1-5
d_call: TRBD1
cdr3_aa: CASSQYLTGGGQPQHF
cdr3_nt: TGTGCCAGCAGCCAATACCTGACAGGGGGGGGACAGCCCCAGCATTTT

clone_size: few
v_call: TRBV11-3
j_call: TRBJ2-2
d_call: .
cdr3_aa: CASSTGTPNTGELFF
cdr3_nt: TGTGCCAGCAGCACCGGGACACCGAACACCGGGGAGCTGTTTTTT

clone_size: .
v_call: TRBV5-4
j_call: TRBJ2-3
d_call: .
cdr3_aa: CASSFPSSTDTQYF
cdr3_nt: TGTGCCAGCAGCTTCCCCAGTAGCACAGATACGCAGTATTTT

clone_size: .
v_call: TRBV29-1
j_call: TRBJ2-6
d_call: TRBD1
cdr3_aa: CSVEDDRGYGANVLTF
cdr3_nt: TGCAGCGTTGAAGACGACAGGGGGTATGGGGCCAACGTCCTGACTTTC

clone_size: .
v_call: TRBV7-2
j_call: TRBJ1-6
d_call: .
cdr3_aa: CASSLIGGTLSSYNSPLHF
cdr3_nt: TGTGCCAGCAGCTTAATTGGGGGGACCTTGAGCTCCTATAATTCACCCCTCCACTTT

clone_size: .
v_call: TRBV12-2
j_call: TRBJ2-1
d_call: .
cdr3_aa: CASRVEIAGGLNEQFF
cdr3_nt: TGTGCAAGTCGCGTAGAAATAGCGGGGGGGCTTAATGAGCAGTTCTTC

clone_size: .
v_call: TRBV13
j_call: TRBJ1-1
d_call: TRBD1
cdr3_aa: CASSSGQVSGAFF
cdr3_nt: TGTGCCAGCAGCTCGGGACAGGTGTCGGGAGCTTTCTTT

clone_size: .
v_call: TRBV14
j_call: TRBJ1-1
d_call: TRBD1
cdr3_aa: CASSQGRGLGTEAFF
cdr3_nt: TGTGCCAGCAGCCAAGGAAGGGGGCTTGGCACTGAAGCTTTCTTT

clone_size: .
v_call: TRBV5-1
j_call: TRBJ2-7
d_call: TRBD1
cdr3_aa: CASSPADRGGYEQYF
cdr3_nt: TGCGCCAGCAGCCCTGCGGACAGGGGGGGGTACGAGCAGTACTTC